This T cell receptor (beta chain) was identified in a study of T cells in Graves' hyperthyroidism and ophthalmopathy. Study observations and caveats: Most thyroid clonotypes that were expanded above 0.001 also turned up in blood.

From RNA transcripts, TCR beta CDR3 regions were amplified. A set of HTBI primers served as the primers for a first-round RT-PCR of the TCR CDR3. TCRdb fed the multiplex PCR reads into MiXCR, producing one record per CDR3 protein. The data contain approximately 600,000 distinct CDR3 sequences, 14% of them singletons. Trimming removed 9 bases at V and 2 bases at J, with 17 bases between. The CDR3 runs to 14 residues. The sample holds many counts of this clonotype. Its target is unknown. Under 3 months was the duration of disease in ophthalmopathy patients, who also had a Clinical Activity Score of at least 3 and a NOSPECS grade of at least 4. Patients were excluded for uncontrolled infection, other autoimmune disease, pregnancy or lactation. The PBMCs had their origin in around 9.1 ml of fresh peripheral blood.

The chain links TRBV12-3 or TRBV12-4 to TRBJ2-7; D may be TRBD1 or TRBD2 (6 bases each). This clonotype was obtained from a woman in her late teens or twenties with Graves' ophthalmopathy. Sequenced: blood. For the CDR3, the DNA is TGTGCCAGTACCTTAGGGGGGAGCGCCTACGAGCAGTACTTC. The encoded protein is CASTLGGSAYEQYF.